This entry concerns a single T cell receptor beta chain. The data are from a study of blood T cell repertoires in COVID-19. The germline CDR1 and CDR2 sequences are LNHDA and SQIVND (reference sequence). The V and J ends lost 7 bases and 4 bases, in that order; junction bases with no gene match: 6. This CDR3 has 15 residues. The table came from immunoSEQ multiplex PCR; TCRdb's copy has only in-frame clones and leaves some out. This table holds fewer than 200,000 clones, around 85% found once. The chain combines TRBV19 with TRBJ2-2; 10 nucleotides align to TRBD2. This TCR was recovered from a man aged 55 to 70 who had recovered from COVID-19. The sequenced sample consisted of peripheral blood. The CDR3 loop reads CASKGAGGRTGELFF. Written as DNA, the CDR3 is TGTGCCAGTAAAGGAGCGGGGGGGCGCACCGGGGAGCTGTTTTTT.